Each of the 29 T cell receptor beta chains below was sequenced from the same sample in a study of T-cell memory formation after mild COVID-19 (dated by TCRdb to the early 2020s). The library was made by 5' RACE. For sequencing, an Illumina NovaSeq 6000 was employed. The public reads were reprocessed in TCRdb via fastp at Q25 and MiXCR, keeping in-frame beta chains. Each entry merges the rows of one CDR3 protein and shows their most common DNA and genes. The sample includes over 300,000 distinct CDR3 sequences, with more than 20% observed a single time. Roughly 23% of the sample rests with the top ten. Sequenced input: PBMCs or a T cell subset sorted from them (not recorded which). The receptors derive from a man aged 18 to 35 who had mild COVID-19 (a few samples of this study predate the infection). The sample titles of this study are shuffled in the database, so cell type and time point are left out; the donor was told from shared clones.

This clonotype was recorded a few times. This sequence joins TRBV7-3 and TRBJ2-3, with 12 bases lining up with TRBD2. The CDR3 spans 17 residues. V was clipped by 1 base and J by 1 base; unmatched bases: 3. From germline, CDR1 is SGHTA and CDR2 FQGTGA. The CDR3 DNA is TGTGCCAGCAGCTTAAGACTAGCGGGGGACCGCACAGATACGCAGTATTTT. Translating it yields CASSLRLAGDRTDTQYF.

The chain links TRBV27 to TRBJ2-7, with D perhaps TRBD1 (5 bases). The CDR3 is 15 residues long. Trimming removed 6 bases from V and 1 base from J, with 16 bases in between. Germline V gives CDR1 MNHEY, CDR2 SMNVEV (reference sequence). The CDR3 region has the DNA TGTGCCAGCAGAGACCAGGGTCTTGGGTCCTACGAGCAGTACTTC. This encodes CASRDQGLGSYEQYF.

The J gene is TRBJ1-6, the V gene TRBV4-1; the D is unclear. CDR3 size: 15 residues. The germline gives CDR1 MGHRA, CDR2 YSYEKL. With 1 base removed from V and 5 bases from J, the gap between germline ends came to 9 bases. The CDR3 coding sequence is TGCGCCAGCAGCCAAGGGCAGGCGAATAATTCACCCCTCCACTTT. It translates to CASSQGQANNSPLHF.

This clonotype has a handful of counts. The CDR3 is CASSGKQVQETQYF. As DNA, the CDR3 is TGTGCCAGCAGCGGTAAACAGGTCCAAGAGACCCAGTACTTC. The gene calls are TRBV9 and TRBJ2-5; D might be TRBD1 (5 bases). V was cut by 3 bases and J by 1 base, with 10 bases left in between. The CDR3 length is 14 residues. The germline CDR1 and CDR2 sequences are SGDLS and YYNGEE.

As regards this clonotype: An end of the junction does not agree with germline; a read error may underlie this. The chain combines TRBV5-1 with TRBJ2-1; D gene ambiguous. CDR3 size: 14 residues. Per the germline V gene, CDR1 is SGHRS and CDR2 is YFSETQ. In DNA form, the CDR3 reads TGCGCCAGCACCTTGGCCGAGCCCTACAATGAGCAGTTCTTC. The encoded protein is CASTLAEPYNEQFF.

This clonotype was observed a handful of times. In DNA form, the CDR3 reads TGTGCCACACGTGGTGGCACTGAAGCTTTCTTT. The encoded protein is CATRGGTEAFF. The V call is TRBV10-3, the J call TRBJ1-1; no clear D. Trimming took 10 bases from V and 4 from J, leaving 10 bases between them. Germline values: CDR1 ENHRY, CDR2 SYGVKD. CDR3 length: 11 amino acids.

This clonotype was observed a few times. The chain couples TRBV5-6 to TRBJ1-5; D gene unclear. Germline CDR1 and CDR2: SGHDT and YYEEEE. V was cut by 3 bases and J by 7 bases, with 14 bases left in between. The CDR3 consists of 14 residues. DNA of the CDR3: TGTGCCAGCAGCTCTAGTCCGACCGAGCAGCCCCAGCATTTT. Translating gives CASSSSPTEQPQHF.

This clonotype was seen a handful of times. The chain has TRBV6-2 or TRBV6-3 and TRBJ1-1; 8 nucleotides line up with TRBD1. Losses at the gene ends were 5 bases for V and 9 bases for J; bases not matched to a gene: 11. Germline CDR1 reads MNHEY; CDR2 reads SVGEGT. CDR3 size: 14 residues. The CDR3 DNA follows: TGTGCCAGCAGTAACCGACAGGGGAGGTCAAAAGCTTTCTTT. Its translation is CASSNRQGRSKAFF.

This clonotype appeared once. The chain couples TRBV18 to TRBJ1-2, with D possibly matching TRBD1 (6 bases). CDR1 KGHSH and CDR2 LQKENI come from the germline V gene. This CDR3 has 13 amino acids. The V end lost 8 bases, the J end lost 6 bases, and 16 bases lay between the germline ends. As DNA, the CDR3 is TGTGCCAGCCATCCGGTGGGGGGCGATGGCTACACCTTC. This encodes CASHPVGGDGYTF.

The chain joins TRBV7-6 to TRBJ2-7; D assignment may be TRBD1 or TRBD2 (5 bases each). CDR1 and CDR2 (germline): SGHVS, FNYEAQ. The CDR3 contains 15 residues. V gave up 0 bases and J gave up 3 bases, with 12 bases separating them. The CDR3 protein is CASSLAKGTIYEQYF. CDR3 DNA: TGTGCCAGCAGCTTAGCGAAAGGGACGATCTACGAGCAGTACTTC.

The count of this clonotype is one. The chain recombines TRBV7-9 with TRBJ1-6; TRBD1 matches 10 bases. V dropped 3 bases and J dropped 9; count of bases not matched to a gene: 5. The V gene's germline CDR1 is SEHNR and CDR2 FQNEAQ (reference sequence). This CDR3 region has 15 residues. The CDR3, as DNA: TGTGCCAGCAGCTTCGGACAGGGGGAAGGTTCACCCCTCCACTTT. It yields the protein CASSFGQGEGSPLHF.

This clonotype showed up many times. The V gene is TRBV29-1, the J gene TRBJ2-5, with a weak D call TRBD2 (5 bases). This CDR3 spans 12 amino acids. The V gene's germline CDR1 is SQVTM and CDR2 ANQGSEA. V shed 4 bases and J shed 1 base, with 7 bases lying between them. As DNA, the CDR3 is TGCAGCGTTGGGAGGAGCCAAGAGACCCAGTACTTC. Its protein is CSVGRSQETQYF. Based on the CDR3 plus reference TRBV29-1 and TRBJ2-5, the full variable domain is SAVISQKPSRDICQRGTSLTIQCQVDSQVTMMFWYRQQPGQSLTLIATANQGSEATYESGFVIDKFPISRPNLTFSTLTVSNMSPEDSSIYLCSVGRSQETQYFGPGTRLLVL.

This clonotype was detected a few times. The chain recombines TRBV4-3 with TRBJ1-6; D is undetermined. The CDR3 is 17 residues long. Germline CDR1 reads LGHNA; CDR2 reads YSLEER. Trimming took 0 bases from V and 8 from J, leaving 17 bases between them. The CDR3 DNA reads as TGCGCCAGCAGCCAAGAAGTAGCGTCCGATACCCATTCACCCCTCCACTTT. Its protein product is CASSQEVASDTHSPLHF.

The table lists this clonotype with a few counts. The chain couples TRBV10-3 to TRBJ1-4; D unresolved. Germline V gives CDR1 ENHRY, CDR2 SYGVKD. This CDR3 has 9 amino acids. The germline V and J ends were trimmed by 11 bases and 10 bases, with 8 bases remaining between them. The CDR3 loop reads CAPWGKLFF. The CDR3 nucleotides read TGTGCCCCCTGGGGAAAACTGTTTTTT.

In DNA form, the CDR3 reads TGTGCCAGCAGCTTAATTTGGGACAGGGGTTCCGGGGAGCTGTTTTTT. Translation: CASSLIWDRGSGELFF. The chain recombines TRBV7-9 with TRBJ2-2; 10 positions agree with TRBD1. The CDR3 totals 16 residues. V was pared by 2 bases and J by 6 bases, with 6 bases of the junction left unmatched. From germline, CDR1 is SEHNR and CDR2 FQNEAQ (reference sequence). Variable domain in full (rest from reference TRBV7-9 and TRBJ2-2): DTGVSQNPRHKITKRGQNVTFRCDPISEHNRLYWYRQTLGQGPEFLTYFQNEAQLEKSRLLSDRFSAERPKGSFSTLEIQRTEQGDSAMYLCASSLIWDRGSGELFFGEGSRLTVL.

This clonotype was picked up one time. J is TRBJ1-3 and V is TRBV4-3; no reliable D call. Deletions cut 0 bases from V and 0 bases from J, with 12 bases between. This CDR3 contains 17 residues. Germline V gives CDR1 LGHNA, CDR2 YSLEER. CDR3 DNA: TGCGCCAGCAGCCAAGATCATAGACCGACCTCTGGAAACACCATATATTTT. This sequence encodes CASSQDHRPTSGNTIYF.

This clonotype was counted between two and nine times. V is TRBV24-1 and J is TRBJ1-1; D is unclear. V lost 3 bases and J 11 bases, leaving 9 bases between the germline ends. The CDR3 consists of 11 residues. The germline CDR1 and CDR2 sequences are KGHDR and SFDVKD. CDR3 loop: CATSDPTGAFF. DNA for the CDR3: TGTGCCACCAGTGATCCTACCGGGGCTTTCTTT.

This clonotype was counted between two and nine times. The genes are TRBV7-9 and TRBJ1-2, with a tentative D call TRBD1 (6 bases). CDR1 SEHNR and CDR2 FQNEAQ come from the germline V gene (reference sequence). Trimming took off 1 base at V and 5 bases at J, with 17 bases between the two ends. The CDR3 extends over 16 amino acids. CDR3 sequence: CASSLGEQGRPYGYTF. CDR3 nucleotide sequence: TGTGCCAGCAGCTTAGGGGAACAGGGCCGCCCGTATGGCTACACCTTC.

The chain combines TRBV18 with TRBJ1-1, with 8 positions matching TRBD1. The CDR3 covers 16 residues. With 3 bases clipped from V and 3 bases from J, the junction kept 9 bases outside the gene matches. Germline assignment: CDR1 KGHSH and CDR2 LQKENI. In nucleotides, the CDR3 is TGTGCCAGCTCACCTAACTCAGGGGGCTGGTACACTGAAGCTTTCTTT. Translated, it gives CASSPNSGGWYTEAFF. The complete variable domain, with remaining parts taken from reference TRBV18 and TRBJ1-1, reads NAGVMQNPRHLVRRRGQEARLRCSPMKGHSHVYWYRQLPEEGLKFMVYLQKENIIDESGMPKERFSAEFPKEGPSILRIQQVVRGDSAAYFCASSPNSGGWYTEAFFGQGTRLTVV.

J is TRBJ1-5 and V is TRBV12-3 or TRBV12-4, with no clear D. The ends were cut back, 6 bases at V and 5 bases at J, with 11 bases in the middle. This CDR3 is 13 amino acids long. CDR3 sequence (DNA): TGTGCCAGCAGCTACGGACCGTATCAGCCCCAGCATTTT. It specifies CASSYGPYQPQHF.

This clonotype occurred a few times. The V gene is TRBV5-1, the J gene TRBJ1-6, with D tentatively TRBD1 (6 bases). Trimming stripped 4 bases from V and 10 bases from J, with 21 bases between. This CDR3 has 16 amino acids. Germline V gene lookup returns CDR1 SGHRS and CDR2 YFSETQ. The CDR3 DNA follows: TGCGCCAGCAGCCGAAGAGAACAGGGTGGTGGGTCACCCCTCCACTTT. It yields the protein CASSRREQGGGSPLHF.

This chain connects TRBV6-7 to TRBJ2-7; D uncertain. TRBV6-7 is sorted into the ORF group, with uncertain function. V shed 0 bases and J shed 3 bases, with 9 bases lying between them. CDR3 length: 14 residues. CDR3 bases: TGTGCCAGCAGTTACTCGTGTGAGGTCTACGAGCAGTACTTC. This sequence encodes CASSYSCEVYEQYF.

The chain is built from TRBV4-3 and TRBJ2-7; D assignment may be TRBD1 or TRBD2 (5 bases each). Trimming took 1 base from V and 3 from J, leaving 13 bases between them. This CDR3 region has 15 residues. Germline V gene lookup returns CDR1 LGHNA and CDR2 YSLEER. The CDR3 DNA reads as TGCGCCAGCAGCCAAGCCTACGGGGCTTACTACGAGCAGTACTTC. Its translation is CASSQAYGAYYEQYF.

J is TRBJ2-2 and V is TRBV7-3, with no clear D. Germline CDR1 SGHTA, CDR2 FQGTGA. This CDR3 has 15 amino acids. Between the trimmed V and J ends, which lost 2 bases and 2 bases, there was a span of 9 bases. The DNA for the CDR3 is TGTGCCAGCAGCTTATACAGCACAAACACCGGGGAGCTGTTTTTT. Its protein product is CASSLYSTNTGELFF.

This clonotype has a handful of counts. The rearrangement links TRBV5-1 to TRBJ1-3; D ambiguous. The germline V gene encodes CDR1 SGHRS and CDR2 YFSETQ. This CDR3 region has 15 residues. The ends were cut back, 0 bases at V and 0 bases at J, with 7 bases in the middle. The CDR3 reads CASSLAGNSGNTIYF. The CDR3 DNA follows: TGCGCCAGCAGCTTGGCCGGAAACTCTGGAAACACCATATATTTT.

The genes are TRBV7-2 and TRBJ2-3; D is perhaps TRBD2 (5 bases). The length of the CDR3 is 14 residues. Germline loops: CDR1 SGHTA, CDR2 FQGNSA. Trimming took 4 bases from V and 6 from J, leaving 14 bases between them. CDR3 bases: TGTGCCAGCAGCTCGCGAGCGGCTACGGATACGCAGTATTTT. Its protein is CASSSRAATDTQYF.

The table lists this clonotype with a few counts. The CDR3 loop is CASSLLVKGADTQYF. DNA of the CDR3: TGTGCCAGCAGCTTACTAGTCAAGGGGGCAGATACGCAGTATTTT. The V call is TRBV7-8, the J call TRBJ2-3, with D possibly TRBD1 on 6 matching bases. Germline V gene sequence: CDR1 SGHVS, CDR2 FQNEAQ. Trimming stripped 2 bases from V and 4 bases from J, with 13 bases between. The CDR3 length is 15 residues.

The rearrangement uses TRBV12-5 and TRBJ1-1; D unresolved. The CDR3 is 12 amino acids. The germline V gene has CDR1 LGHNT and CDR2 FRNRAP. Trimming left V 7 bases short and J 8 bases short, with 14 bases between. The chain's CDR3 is CASAPLRQEAFF. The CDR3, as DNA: TGTGCTAGTGCCCCCCTACGACAAGAAGCTTTCTTT.

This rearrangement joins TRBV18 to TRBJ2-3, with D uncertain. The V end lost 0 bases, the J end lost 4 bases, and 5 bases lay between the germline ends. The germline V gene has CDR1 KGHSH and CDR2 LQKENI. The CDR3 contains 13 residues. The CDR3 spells CASSPPPPDTQYF. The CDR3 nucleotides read TGTGCCAGCTCACCACCGCCCCCAGATACGCAGTATTTT.